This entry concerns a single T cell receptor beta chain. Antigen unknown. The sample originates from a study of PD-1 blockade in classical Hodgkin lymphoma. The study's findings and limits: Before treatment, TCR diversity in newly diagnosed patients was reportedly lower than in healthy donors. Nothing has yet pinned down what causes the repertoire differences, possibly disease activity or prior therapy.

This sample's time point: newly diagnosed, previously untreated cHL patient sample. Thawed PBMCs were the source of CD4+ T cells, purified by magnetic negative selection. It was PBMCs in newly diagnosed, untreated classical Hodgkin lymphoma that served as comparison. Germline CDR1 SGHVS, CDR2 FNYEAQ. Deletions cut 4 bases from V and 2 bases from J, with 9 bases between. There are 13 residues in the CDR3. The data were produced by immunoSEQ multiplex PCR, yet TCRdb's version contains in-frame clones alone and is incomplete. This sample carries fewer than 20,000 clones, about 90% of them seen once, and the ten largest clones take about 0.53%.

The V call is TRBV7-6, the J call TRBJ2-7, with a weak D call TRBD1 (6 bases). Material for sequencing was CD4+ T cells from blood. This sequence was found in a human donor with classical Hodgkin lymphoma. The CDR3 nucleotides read TGTGCCAGCAGCTCCGGACAGACCTACGAGCAGTACTTC. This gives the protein CASSSGQTYEQYF.